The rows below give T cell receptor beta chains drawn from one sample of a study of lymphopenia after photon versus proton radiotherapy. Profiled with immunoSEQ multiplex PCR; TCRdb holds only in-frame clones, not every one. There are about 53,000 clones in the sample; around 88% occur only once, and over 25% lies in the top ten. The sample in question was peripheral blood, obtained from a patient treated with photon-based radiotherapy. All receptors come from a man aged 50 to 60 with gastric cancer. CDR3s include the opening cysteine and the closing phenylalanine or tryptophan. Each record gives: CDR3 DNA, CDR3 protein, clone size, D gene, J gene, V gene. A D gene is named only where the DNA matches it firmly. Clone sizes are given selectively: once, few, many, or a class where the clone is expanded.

cdr3_nt: TGTGCCAGCAGTGGGACAGTACTACGAGAGCAGTACTTC
cdr3_aa: CASSGTVLREQYF
clone_size: few
d_call: TRBD1
j_call: TRBJ2-7
v_call: TRBV28

cdr3_nt: TGTGCCAGCAGTGAACTCGATACGCAGTATTTT
cdr3_aa: CASSELDTQYF
clone_size: -
d_call: -
j_call: TRBJ2-3
v_call: TRBV25-1

cdr3_nt: TGTGCCATCACTCCCGACAGTAATGAAAAACTGTTTTTT
cdr3_aa: CAITPDSNEKLFF
clone_size: -
d_call: -
j_call: TRBJ1-4
v_call: TRBV10-3

cdr3_nt: TGTGCCAGCAGCCCGGGGGGACTAGCGGGGAGCTCCTACAATGAGCAGTTCTTC
cdr3_aa: CASSPGGLAGSSYNEQFF
clone_size: -
d_call: TRBD2
j_call: TRBJ2-1
v_call: TRBV6-4

cdr3_nt: TGCAGCGGAAGCGTCTACACTGAAGCTTTCTTT
cdr3_aa: CSGSVYTEAFF
clone_size: once
d_call: -
j_call: TRBJ1-1
v_call: TRBV29-1

cdr3_nt: TGCGCCAGCAGTTATGGACTAGCGGGAGGAAGTGAGACCCAGTACTTC
cdr3_aa: CASSYGLAGGSETQYF
clone_size: -
d_call: TRBD2
j_call: TRBJ2-5
v_call: TRBV5-1

cdr3_nt: TGTGCCAGCAGTTTGTACAGAAACTACGAGCAGTACTTC
cdr3_aa: CASSLYRNYEQYF
clone_size: -
d_call: -
j_call: TRBJ2-7
v_call: TRBV28

cdr3_nt: TGTGCCAGCAGTTTACAGGGGCTAGATACGCAGTATTTT
cdr3_aa: CASSLQGLDTQYF
clone_size: -
d_call: -
j_call: TRBJ2-3
v_call: TRBV28

cdr3_nt: TGTGCCAGCAGCTTGGATGGGACATCCGGGGCCTACAATGAGCAGTTCTTC
cdr3_aa: CASSLDGTSGAYNEQFF
clone_size: -
d_call: -
j_call: TRBJ2-1
v_call: TRBV5-8

cdr3_nt: TGCGCCAGTTGGGACGTATCCTACGAGCAGTACTTC
cdr3_aa: CASWDVSYEQYF
clone_size: -
d_call: -
j_call: TRBJ2-7
v_call: TRBV5-1

cdr3_nt: TGTGCCAGCAGGTCGGCGAGGGCTGAAGCTTTCTTT
cdr3_aa: CASRSARAEAFF
clone_size: -
d_call: -
j_call: TRBJ1-1
v_call: TRBV6-1

cdr3_nt: TGTGCCTGGAGTAAGGGGACTAGCGGGAGAAATGAGCAGTTCTTC
cdr3_aa: CAWSKGTSGRNEQFF
clone_size: -
d_call: TRBD2
j_call: TRBJ2-1
v_call: TRBV30

cdr3_nt: TGTGCCAGCAGCGAGACAGTCACTAGCAATCAGCCCCAGCATTTT
cdr3_aa: CASSETVTSNQPQHF
clone_size: -
d_call: -
j_call: TRBJ1-5
v_call: TRBV6-1

cdr3_nt: TGTGCCAGTAGTCCCAGGGGGGGCAATCAGCCCCAGCATTTT
cdr3_aa: CASSPRGGNQPQHF
clone_size: -
d_call: TRBD1
j_call: TRBJ1-5
v_call: TRBV19

cdr3_nt: TGTGCCAGCAGTTTGGGGGGGCAGTACTACAATGAGCAGTTCTTC
cdr3_aa: CASSLGGQYYNEQFF
clone_size: -
d_call: -
j_call: TRBJ2-1
v_call: TRBV27

cdr3_nt: TGTGCCAGCAGCGCGGACATCGAACAGCCCCAGCATTTT
cdr3_aa: CASSADIEQPQHF
clone_size: -
d_call: -
j_call: TRBJ1-5
v_call: TRBV2

cdr3_nt: TGTGCCAGCAGCGTAGGAGTAGCGGCCTCCTACGAGCAGTACTTC
cdr3_aa: CASSVGVAASYEQYF
clone_size: -
d_call: -
j_call: TRBJ2-7
v_call: TRBV9

cdr3_nt: TGTGCCAGCAGTGACTACTACGAGCAGTACTTC
cdr3_aa: CASSDYYEQYF
clone_size: -
d_call: -
j_call: TRBJ2-7
v_call: TRBV27

cdr3_nt: TGTGCCAGCAGACAACAGGGGGCGGAGGGGTACTATGGCTACACCTTC
cdr3_aa: CASRQQGAEGYYGYTF
clone_size: -
d_call: TRBD1
j_call: TRBJ1-2
v_call: TRBV6-6

cdr3_nt: TGCGCCAGCAGCCCCGGGACAACAGCCTACGAGCAGTACTTC
cdr3_aa: CASSPGTTAYEQYF
clone_size: large
d_call: -
j_call: TRBJ2-7
v_call: TRBV5-1

cdr3_nt: TGCGCCAGCAGCTCCGACGGGACAGTCTATGGCTACACCTTC
cdr3_aa: CASSSDGTVYGYTF
clone_size: few
d_call: TRBD1
j_call: TRBJ1-2
v_call: TRBV5-1

cdr3_nt: TGTGCCAGCAGTTCCAGGGGGGGAGTCCGATACGAGCAGTACTTC
cdr3_aa: CASSSRGGVRYEQYF
clone_size: -
d_call: -
j_call: TRBJ2-7
v_call: TRBV6-5

cdr3_nt: TGCGCCAGCAGCCAGAGAAGGGAGAACACTGAAGCTTTCTTT
cdr3_aa: CASSQRRENTEAFF
clone_size: few
d_call: -
j_call: TRBJ1-1
v_call: TRBV4-1

cdr3_nt: TGTGCCAGCAGCTCAACGTACTCCTACGAGCAGTACTTC
cdr3_aa: CASSSTYSYEQYF
clone_size: -
d_call: -
j_call: TRBJ2-7
v_call: TRBV5-6

cdr3_nt: TGCAGCGTTCCTCCGGGACTAGCGAAAGATACGCAGTATTTT
cdr3_aa: CSVPPGLAKDTQYF
clone_size: -
d_call: TRBD2
j_call: TRBJ2-3
v_call: TRBV29-1

cdr3_nt: TGTGCCAGCGGGCAGGACAGCACAGATACGCAGTATTTT
cdr3_aa: CASGQDSTDTQYF
clone_size: -
d_call: -
j_call: TRBJ2-3
v_call: TRBV7-8

cdr3_nt: TGCGCCAGCAGCCAAGGCCATCAATCAGACTATGAGCAGTTCTTC
cdr3_aa: CASSQGHQSDYEQFF
clone_size: few
d_call: -
j_call: TRBJ2-1
v_call: TRBV4-1

cdr3_nt: TGTGCCAGCAGCCAAGAAGGGGGACAAAATCAGCCCCAGCATTTT
cdr3_aa: CASSQEGGQNQPQHF
clone_size: -
d_call: -
j_call: TRBJ1-5
v_call: TRBV4-2

cdr3_nt: TGCGCCAGCAGCCGGGGCCTCCAAGAGACCCAGTACTTC
cdr3_aa: CASSRGLQETQYF
clone_size: -
d_call: -
j_call: TRBJ2-5
v_call: TRBV5-1

cdr3_nt: TGTGCCAGCGGGTATTATAATTCACCCCTCCACTTT
cdr3_aa: CASGYYNSPLHF
clone_size: -
d_call: -
j_call: TRBJ1-6
v_call: TRBV6-5

cdr3_nt: TGTGCCTGGAGTGTACCCACCTCAACAGGGCCCGGAAAACCTTTCTTT
cdr3_aa: CAWSVPTSTGPGKPFF
clone_size: -
d_call: -
j_call: TRBJ1-1
v_call: TRBV30

cdr3_nt: TGCGCCAGCAGCGCGGGATACGGGGCTAACAATGAGCAGTTCTTC
cdr3_aa: CASSAGYGANNEQFF
clone_size: -
d_call: -
j_call: TRBJ2-1
v_call: TRBV4-1

cdr3_nt: TGTGCCAGCAGCTTAGGACAACAGGGGGCTTCCTCCTACGAGCAGTACTTC
cdr3_aa: CASSLGQQGASSYEQYF
clone_size: few
d_call: TRBD1
j_call: TRBJ2-7
v_call: TRBV7-2

cdr3_nt: TGTGCCAGCAGCCAGGCTGGGGTGGGACAGGGTGGCACCGGGGAGCTGTTTTTT
cdr3_aa: CASSQAGVGQGGTGELFF
clone_size: once
d_call: TRBD1
j_call: TRBJ2-2
v_call: TRBV4-2

cdr3_nt: TGTGCCAGCAGTTTTGGGGGTAACTCCTACGAGCAGTACTTC
cdr3_aa: CASSFGGNSYEQYF
clone_size: -
d_call: -
j_call: TRBJ2-7
v_call: TRBV28

cdr3_nt: TGTGCCAGCGAGATACGCAATATCACAAAGTCGGGCCAACGTCCTGACTTC
cdr3_aa: CASEIRNITKSGQRPDF
clone_size: -
d_call: -
j_call: TRBJ2-6
v_call: TRBV5-6

cdr3_nt: TGCGCCAGCAGCGTCACAGAGAACACTGAAGCTTTCTTT
cdr3_aa: CASSVTENTEAFF
clone_size: once
d_call: -
j_call: TRBJ1-1
v_call: TRBV5-1

cdr3_nt: TGTGCCAGCAGTTCCTTAAACTATGGCTACACCTTC
cdr3_aa: CASSSLNYGYTF
clone_size: -
d_call: -
j_call: TRBJ1-2
v_call: TRBV28

cdr3_nt: TGTGCCCCTAAGTTTCAATCACACAATGAGCAGTTCTTC
cdr3_aa: CAPKFQSHNEQFF
clone_size: few
d_call: -
j_call: TRBJ2-1
v_call: TRBV6-4

cdr3_nt: TGTGCCAGCAGCTCCCGTCTGGCTCCGAACACCGGGGAGCTGTTTTTT
cdr3_aa: CASSSRLAPNTGELFF
clone_size: -
d_call: -
j_call: TRBJ2-2
v_call: TRBV7-2

cdr3_nt: TGTGCCAGCAGCCCCACCCCTCCGCCTGGTGTGAACACCATATATTTT
cdr3_aa: CASSPTPPPGVNTIYF
clone_size: -
d_call: -
j_call: TRBJ1-3
v_call: TRBV9

cdr3_nt: TGCAGCGTTGATCTTCCCCGCGGCTCCAACACCGGGGAGCTGTTTTTT
cdr3_aa: CSVDLPRGSNTGELFF
clone_size: -
d_call: -
j_call: TRBJ2-2
v_call: TRBV29-1

cdr3_nt: TGTGCCAGTAGTATACAGGGGGGTCAGCCCCAGCATTTT
cdr3_aa: CASSIQGGQPQHF
clone_size: -
d_call: TRBD1
j_call: TRBJ1-5
v_call: TRBV19

cdr3_nt: TGTGCCAGCAGTGAACCTCATGAAAAACTGTTTTTT
cdr3_aa: CASSEPHEKLFF
clone_size: -
d_call: -
j_call: TRBJ1-4
v_call: TRBV6-1

cdr3_nt: TGTGCCAGTAGGGGGACAGGCACAGATACGCAGTATTTT
cdr3_aa: CASRGTGTDTQYF
clone_size: -
d_call: TRBD1
j_call: TRBJ2-3
v_call: TRBV19

cdr3_nt: TGTGCCAGCAGCCAATCGAGAGGACAGGGGGAGACCCAGTACTTC
cdr3_aa: CASSQSRGQGETQYF
clone_size: few
d_call: TRBD1
j_call: TRBJ2-5
v_call: TRBV16